One and the same sample provided the 9 T cell receptor beta chains below, sequenced in a study of cytomegalovirus exposure and HLA in healthy donors. Some clones are missing from TCRdb's copy, which holds only in-frame ones; the method was immunoSEQ multiplex PCR. This table has approximately 260,000 clones, approximately 86% appearing once. The specimen sequenced was PBMCs. Receptor source: a woman between 18 and 29 years old in good health and CMV-seronegative.

V and J are TRBV30 and TRBJ1-1; possible D gene TRBD1, 6 bases. With 4 bases removed from V and 1 base from J, the gap between germline ends came to 19 bases. The CDR3 contains 16 residues. Germline CDR1 reads GTSNPN; CDR2 reads SVGIG (reference sequence). CDR3 protein: CAWKIGGEGWNTEAFF. Here the CDR3 DNA reads TGTGCCTGGAAAATAGGGGGGGAGGGCTGGAACACTGAAGCTTTCTTT. The full variable domain, rest sourced from reference TRBV30 and TRBJ1-1, is SQTIHQWPATLVQPVGSPLSLECTVEGTSNPNLYWYRQAAGRGLQLLFYSVGIGQISSEVPQNLSASRPQDRQFILSSKKLLLSDSGFYLCAWKIGGEGWNTEAFFGQGTRLTVV.

This clone was counted once. The rearrangement uses TRBV6-6 and TRBJ2-5, with a weak D call TRBD1 (6 bases). In germline, CDR1 is MNHNY, CDR2 SVGAGI (reference sequence). The CDR3 spans 13 residues. V was cut by 5 bases and J by 2 bases, with 9 bases left in between. The CDR3 region has the DNA TGTGCCAGCAGTCAGACAGGACAAGAGACCCAGTACTTC. It encodes CASSQTGQETQYF.

Comments on this clone: Other DNA sequences in the same sample also yield this CDR3. The chain couples TRBV18 to TRBJ1-5; D might be TRBD1 (6 bases). The CDR3 has 13 residues. Trimming shortened V by 0 bases and J by 7 bases, and 7 bases separated the two germline ends. CDR1 is KGHSH, CDR2 LQKENI, per germline. The CDR3 here is CASSPPGAQPQHF. Written as DNA, the CDR3 is TGTGCCAGCTCACCACCGGGGGCACAGCCCCAGCATTTT.

The chain links TRBV5-1 to TRBJ2-2; D is perhaps TRBD1 (6 bases). Trimming stripped 3 bases from V and 3 bases from J, with 18 bases between. Germline CDR1 is SGHRS and CDR2 is YFSETQ. The CDR3 extends over 17 amino acids. The CDR3 DNA reads TGCGCCAGCAGCTCCAGGGGCTGGGATCGGGACACCGGGGAGCTGTTTTTT. This encodes CASSSRGWDRDTGELFF.

Written as DNA, the CDR3 is TGTGCCAGCAGCCCCGCCGGGGGCCAAGAGACCCAGTACTTC. Its translation: CASSPAGGQETQYF. The chain is built from TRBV6-5 and TRBJ2-5, with D maybe TRBD2 (6 bases). Germline values: CDR1 MNHEY, CDR2 SVGAGI. The CDR3 is 14 residues long. V lost 6 bases and J lost 1, with 12 bases in between.

This sequence joins TRBV7-6 and TRBJ2-1; 12 positions match TRBD2. After removal of 5 bases from V and 2 bases from J, the junction contained 4 bases not matched to a gene. Germline CDR1 SGHVS, CDR2 FNYEAQ. The CDR3 has 16 amino acids. DNA of the CDR3: TGTGCCAGCAGCCGGACTAGCGGGACCCCCTACAATGAGCAGTTCTTC. Amino acid sequence: CASSRTSGTPYNEQFF.

The chain combines TRBV11-1 with TRBJ2-1; possible D gene TRBD2, 6 bases. CDR3 length equals 17 residues. V gave up 1 base and J gave up 10 bases, with 23 bases separating them. Per the germline V gene, CDR1 is SGHAT and CDR2 is FQDESV (reference sequence). CDR3 DNA sequence: TGTGCCAGCAGCTTAGGGCAGGCCTCGACGGGAGTGACGGAGCAGTTCTTC. As protein: CASSLGQASTGVTEQFF.

This clone was seen only once. The chain employs TRBV6-6 and TRBJ1-1; D gene unclear. CDR1 is MNHNY and CDR2 is SVGAGI in the germline V gene (reference sequence). V lost 2 bases and J lost 7, with 8 bases in between. This CDR3 is built from 12 residues. CDR3 nucleotides: TGTGCCAGCAGTTACCGCCCAGGTGAAGCTTTCTTT. It specifies CASSYRPGEAFF.

The rearrangement joins TRBV9 to TRBJ2-7; 9 nucleotides line up with TRBD1. V lost 4 bases to trimming and J lost 0 bases; unmatched junction nucleotides: 5. The CDR3 totals 15 residues. CDR1 is SGDLS, CDR2 YYNGEE, per germline. The CDR3 is CASSPRDRASYEQYF. In nucleotides, the CDR3 is TGTGCCAGCAGCCCCCGGGACAGGGCCTCCTACGAGCAGTACTTC.